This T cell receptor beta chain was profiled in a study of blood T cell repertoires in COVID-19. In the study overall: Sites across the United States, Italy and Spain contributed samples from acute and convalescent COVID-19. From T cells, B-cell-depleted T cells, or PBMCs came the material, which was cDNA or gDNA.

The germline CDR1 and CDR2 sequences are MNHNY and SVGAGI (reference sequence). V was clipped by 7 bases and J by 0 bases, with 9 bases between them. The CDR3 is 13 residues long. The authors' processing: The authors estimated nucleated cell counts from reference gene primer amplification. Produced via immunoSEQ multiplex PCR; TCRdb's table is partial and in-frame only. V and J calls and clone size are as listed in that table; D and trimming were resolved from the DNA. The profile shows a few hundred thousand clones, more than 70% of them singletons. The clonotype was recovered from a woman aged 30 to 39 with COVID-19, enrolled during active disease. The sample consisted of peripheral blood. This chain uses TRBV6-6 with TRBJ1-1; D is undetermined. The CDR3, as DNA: TGTGCCAGCACGGTGCAGGTGAACACTGAAGCTTTCTTT. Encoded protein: CASTVQVNTEAFF.